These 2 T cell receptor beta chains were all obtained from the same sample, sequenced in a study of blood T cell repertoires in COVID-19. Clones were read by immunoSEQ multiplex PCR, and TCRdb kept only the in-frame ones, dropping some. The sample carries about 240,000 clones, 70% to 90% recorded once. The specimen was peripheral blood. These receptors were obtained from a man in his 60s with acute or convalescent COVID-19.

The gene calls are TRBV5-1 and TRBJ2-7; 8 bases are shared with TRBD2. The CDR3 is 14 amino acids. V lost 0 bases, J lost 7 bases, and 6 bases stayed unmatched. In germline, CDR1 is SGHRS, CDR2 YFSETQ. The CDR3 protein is CASSLGAGAEEQYF. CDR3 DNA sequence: TGCGCCAGCAGCTTGGGAGCGGGAGCAGAAGAGCAGTACTTC.

This CDR3 is CASSLGQGSYNEQFF. CDR3 bases: TGTGCCAGCAGTTTGGGACAGGGCTCCTACAATGAGCAGTTCTTC. The genes are TRBV27 and TRBJ2-1; 9 nucleotides agree with TRBD1. Trimming took 3 bases from V and 0 from J; bases not matched to a gene: 0. The CDR3 runs 15 residues. Germline CDR1 reads MNHEY; CDR2 reads SMNVEV (reference sequence).